What follows are 7 T cell receptor beta chains derived from one specimen sequenced in a study of T-cell reconstitution after alpha-beta-depleted transplantation in children. It was with unique molecular identifiers that the TCRbeta library was prepared. MiXCR was run by TCRdb on the PCR reads, yielding one entry per CDR3 protein. The data contain 360,000 or so distinct CDR3 sequences, roughly 20% of them singletons. The sequencing here drew on PBMCs from the stem cell graft donor, taken from the stem cell graft. These receptors all come from a human donor who donated a stem cell graft to a child with acute myeloid leukemia.

The V and J genes are TRBV11-2 and TRBJ2-1, with D maybe TRBD2 (6 bases). The CDR3 consists of 14 residues. V lost 1 base to trimming and J lost 8 bases, with 12 bases between them. Looked up from germline, CDR1 is SGHAT and CDR2 is FQNNGV. CDR3 sequence reads: CASSLAGVVDEQFF. The CDR3 region has the DNA TGTGCCAGCAGCTTAGCGGGAGTAGTCGATGAGCAGTTCTTC.

This clonotype has only a few counts. The chain combines TRBV6-1 with TRBJ2-3; 12 bases agree with TRBD2. This CDR3 region has 15 residues. Germline CDR1 is MNHNS and CDR2 is SASEGT. Trimming removed 8 bases from V and 4 bases from J; junction bases left unmatched: 7. CDR3 DNA: TGTGCCAGCGGGGGGACTAGCGGGCCTTCAGATACGCAGTATTTT. It yields the protein CASGGTSGPSDTQYF.

The V and J genes are TRBV3-1 and TRBJ2-1; 7 bases fit TRBD1. CDR1 and CDR2 from the germline V gene are LGHDT and YNNKEL (reference sequence). Trimming at V came to 1 base and at J to 9 bases, leaving 12 bases not matched to a gene. The CDR3 is 16 residues long. In nucleotides, the CDR3 is TGTGCCAGCAGCCAAGTGTTGCAGACAGGGAGCCTTGAGCAGTTCTTC. Translated: CASSQVLQTGSLEQFF.

The chain is built from TRBV6-1 and TRBJ1-6; D not certain. The CDR3 spans 13 residues. Trimming took 1 base from V and 16 from J, leaving 14 bases between them. Germline V CDR1 and CDR2: MNHNS, SASEGT. Here the CDR3 DNA reads TGTGCCAGCAGTGAAGGTGTCTCGGCGGAGCTCCACTTT. Translated, it gives CASSEGVSAELHF.

In its sample, this clonotype was seen many times. The chain couples TRBV10-3 to TRBJ2-1, with D tentatively TRBD1 (5 bases). The CDR3 is 12 amino acids. Germline CDR1 ENHRY, CDR2 SYGVKD. The germline V and J ends were trimmed by 6 bases and 5 bases, with 8 bases remaining between them. As DNA, the CDR3 is TGTGCCATCAGAGAACAGGACAATGAGCAGTTCTTC. This gives the protein CAIREQDNEQFF.

This clonotype showed up just a few times. The V gene is TRBV19, the J gene TRBJ1-2; D unresolved. CDR1 and CDR2 (germline): LNHDA, SQIVND (reference sequence). V was cut by 3 bases and J by 8 bases, with 13 bases left in between. The CDR3 runs to 13 residues. CDR3 protein: CASSMGGLRGYTF. The CDR3 DNA reads as TGTGCCAGTAGTATGGGAGGGTTGCGCGGCTACACCTTC.

The genes are TRBV20-1 and TRBJ1-1, with 8 nucleotides matching TRBD1. The CDR3 contains 17 residues. J lost 2 bases, V lost 3 bases, and 14 bases had no gene match. Per germline, CDR1 DFQATT and CDR2 SNEGSKA (reference sequence). As DNA, the CDR3 is TGCAGTGCTAGTTTGGTTTTCCCAGGGGGCGTAAACACTGAAGCTTTCTTT. Protein sequence: CSASLVFPGGVNTEAFF.